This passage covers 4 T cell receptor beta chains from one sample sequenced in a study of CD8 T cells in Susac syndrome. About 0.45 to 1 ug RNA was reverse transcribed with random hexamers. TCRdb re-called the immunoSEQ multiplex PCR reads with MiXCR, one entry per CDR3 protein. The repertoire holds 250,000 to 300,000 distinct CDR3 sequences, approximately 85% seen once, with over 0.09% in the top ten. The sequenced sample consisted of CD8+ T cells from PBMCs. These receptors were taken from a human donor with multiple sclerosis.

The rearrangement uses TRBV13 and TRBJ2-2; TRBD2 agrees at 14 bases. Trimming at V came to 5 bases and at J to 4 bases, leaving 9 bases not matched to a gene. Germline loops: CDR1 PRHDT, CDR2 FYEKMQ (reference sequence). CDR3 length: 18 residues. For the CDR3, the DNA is TGTGCCAGCAGCGATATGGGGGGGACTAGCGGGAGCACCGGGGAGCTGTTTTTT. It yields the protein CASSDMGGTSGSTGELFF.

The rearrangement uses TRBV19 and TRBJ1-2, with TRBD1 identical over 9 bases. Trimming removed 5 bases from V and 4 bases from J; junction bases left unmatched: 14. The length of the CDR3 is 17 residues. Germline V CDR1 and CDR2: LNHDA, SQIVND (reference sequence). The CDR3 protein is CASSQRPGTGISYGYTF. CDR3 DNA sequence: TGTGCCAGTAGTCAACGACCCGGGACAGGGATATCCTATGGCTACACCTTC. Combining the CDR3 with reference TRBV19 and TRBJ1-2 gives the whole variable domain DGGITQSPKYLFRKEGQNVTLSCEQNLNHDAMYWYRQDPGQGLRLIYYSQIVNDFQKGDIAEGYSVSREKKESFPLTVTSAQKNPTAFYLCASSQRPGTGISYGYTFGSGTRLTVV.

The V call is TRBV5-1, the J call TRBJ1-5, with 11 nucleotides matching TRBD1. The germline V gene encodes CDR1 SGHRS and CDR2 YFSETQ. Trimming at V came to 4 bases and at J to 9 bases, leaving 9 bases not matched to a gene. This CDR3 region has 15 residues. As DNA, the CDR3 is TGCGCCAGCAGCACGGGGACAGGGGGAGATAGGCCCCAGCATTTT. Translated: CASSTGTGGDRPQHF.

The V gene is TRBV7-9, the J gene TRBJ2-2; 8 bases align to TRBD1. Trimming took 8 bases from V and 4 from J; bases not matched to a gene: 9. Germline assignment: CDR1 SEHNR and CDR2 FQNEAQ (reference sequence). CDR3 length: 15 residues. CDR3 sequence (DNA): TGTGCCAGCGGGCAGGGGGCGCGTTTCACCGGGGAGCTGTTTTTT. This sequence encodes CASGQGARFTGELFF.